One sample yielded the 20 T cell receptor beta chains listed below, sequenced in a study of blood T cells in healthy people across ages. PCR was performed a second time for 7 to 11 cycles using a sample-barcoded 5' primer and a J-beta primer mix. TCRdb ran MiXCR on the 5' RACE reads and lists one entry per CDR3 protein. The sample lists under 700,000 distinct CDR3 sequences, 24% seen once, with around 10% in the top ten. The same sample was also studied in work on T cells of mothers and their children.

What was sequenced was blood. The receptors here all came from a boy aged 10-17 years in good health.

This clonotype was recorded a few times. The genes are TRBV27 and TRBJ1-4; 7 positions agree with TRBD1. CDR3 length equals 14 residues. Germline trimming cut 7 bases from V and 6 bases from J; bases unmatched to any gene: 8. CDR1 is MNHEY, CDR2 SMNVEV, per germline (reference sequence). CDR3 nucleotide sequence: TGTGCCAGCAAAGAGACAGGGAGGGATGAAAAACTGTTTTTT. Translating gives CASKETGRDEKLFF.

Here the CDR3 DNA reads TGCGCCAGCAGCCCCCAGCTAGCGGGGGGACCCACAGATACGCAGTATTTT. Translating gives CASSPQLAGGPTDTQYF. V and J are TRBV4-3 and TRBJ2-3; TRBD2 matches 11 bases. The CDR3 has 17 amino acids. Germline CDR1 is LGHNA and CDR2 is YSLEER. J lost 2 bases, V lost 4 bases, and 8 bases had no gene match.

The chain employs TRBV20-1 and TRBJ2-5; no reliable D call. CDR3 length equals 13 residues. Germline CDR1 and CDR2: DFQATT and SNEGSKA (reference sequence). V shed 1 base and J shed 4 bases, with 10 bases lying between them. The CDR3 DNA reads TGCAGTGCTAGAGCCCCAGAGAGAGAGACCCAGTACTTC. It yields the protein CSARAPERETQYF.

This clonotype was seen a handful of times. This chain uses TRBV5-6 with TRBJ1-2; 7 bases match TRBD1. The CDR3 has 14 amino acids. V gave up 3 bases and J gave up 4 bases; unmatched junction bases: 6. In germline, CDR1 is SGHDT, CDR2 YYEEEE. DNA for the CDR3: TGTGCCAGCAGCTCCCCGGACAGGCTCTATGGCTACACCTTC. Residues: CASSSPDRLYGYTF.

In its sample, this clonotype was seen many times. The chain is built from TRBV19 and TRBJ2-1; D gene uncertain. V gave up 9 bases and J gave up 6 bases, with 9 bases separating them. The V gene's germline CDR1 is LNHDA and CDR2 SQIVND (reference sequence). The CDR3 sequence is 11 residues long. The CDR3 DNA is TGTGCCAGCAGCATCGGCAATGAGCAGTTCTTC. Its translation: CASSIGNEQFF. Full variable domain (rest looked up from reference TRBV19 and TRBJ2-1): DGGITQSPKYLFRKEGQNVTLSCEQNLNHDAMYWYRQDPGQGLRLIYYSQIVNDFQKGDIAEGYSVSREKKESFPLTVTSAQKNPTAFYLCASSIGNEQFFGPGTRLTVL.

CDR3 sequence (DNA): TGTGCCAGCAGCGGGCCTCAGAATCCGGACACTGAAGCTTTCTTT. It codes for CASSGPQNPDTEAFF. V usage is TRBV9 and J usage is TRBJ1-1; D gene unclear. This CDR3 is 15 amino acids long. Trimming pared 3 bases from V and 3 bases from J, leaving 15 bases between. Looked up from germline, CDR1 is SGDLS and CDR2 is YYNGEE.

The chain combines TRBV7-9 with TRBJ2-7, with a possible D match to TRBD2 (5 bases). Between the trimmed V and J ends, which lost 1 base and 2 bases, there was a span of 6 bases. This CDR3 is built from 13 residues. Germline CDR1 reads SEHNR; CDR2 reads FQNEAQ (reference sequence). CDR3 loop: CASSLVEAYEQYF. CDR3 bases: TGTGCCAGCAGCTTAGTGGAGGCCTACGAGCAGTACTTC.

This clonotype occurred a few times. This rearrangement joins TRBV14 to TRBJ1-2; TRBD1 might be the D (6 bases). Germline CDR1 reads SGHDN; CDR2 reads FVKESK. The CDR3 is 16 amino acids. With 4 bases removed from V and 3 bases from J, the gap between germline ends came to 18 bases. CDR3 nucleotides: TGTGCCAGCAGCCTTATAGGACAGCCAGCTGACTATGGCTACACCTTC. Amino acid sequence: CASSLIGQPADYGYTF.

This chain uses TRBV21-1 with TRBJ2-2; TRBD1, the D gene given by the table, was not confirmed from the DNA. TRBV21-1 is a listed pseudogene. The CDR3 covers 16 residues. CDR3 sequence reads: CASSINRVGNTGELFF. For the CDR3, the DNA is TGTGCCAGCAGTATAAACAGGGTTGGGAACACCGGGGAGCTGTTTTTT.

This sequence joins TRBV10-2 and TRBJ2-5; 7 bases agree with TRBD1. CDR1 is WSHSY and CDR2 is SAAADI in the germline V gene. The length of the CDR3 is 12 residues. Trimming took 7 bases from V and 3 from J; bases not matched to a gene: 2. The CDR3 DNA follows: TGCGCCAGCATTGACAGGGAAGAGACCCAGTACTTC. Protein sequence: CASIDREETQYF.

This clonotype has a handful of counts. This chain joins TRBV14 and TRBJ1-5, with D possibly TRBD1 on 6 matching bases. Germline V gene lookup returns CDR1 SGHDN and CDR2 FVKESK. The CDR3 runs to 17 residues. Trimming took 4 bases from V and 1 from J, leaving 17 bases between them. Here the CDR3 reads CASSPTSDSRSNQPQHF. The CDR3 DNA follows: TGTGCCAGCAGCCCCACCTCGGACAGTAGGAGCAATCAGCCCCAGCATTTT. The full variable domain, completed using reference TRBV14 and TRBJ1-5, is EAGVTQFPSHSVIEKGQTVTLRCDPISGHDNLYWYRRVMGKEIKFLLHFVKESKQDESGMPNNRFLAERTGGTYSTLKVQPAELEDSGVYFCASSPTSDSRSNQPQHFGDGTRLSIL.

This chain uses TRBV10-3 with TRBJ2-5; D could derive from TRBD1 or TRBD2 (5 bases each). The germline V gene has CDR1 ENHRY and CDR2 SYGVKD. The CDR3 contains 15 residues. Trimming cost V 5 bases and J 0 bases, with 13 bases left between them. CDR3 residues: CAISSGTTDQETQYF. The CDR3 region has the DNA TGTGCCATCAGTTCCGGGACGACTGACCAAGAGACCCAGTACTTC.

The chain joins TRBV5-1 to TRBJ2-5; 14 bases line up with TRBD2. The J call is doubtful: the DNA matches TRBJ2-1 better. Germline CDR1 SGHRS, CDR2 YFSETQ. CDR3 length: 17 amino acids. The CDR3 is CASSTGLAGAANNEQFF. The CDR3 nucleotides read TGCGCCAGCAGCACGGGACTAGCGGGAGCGGCGAACAATGAGCAGTTCTTC.

The rearrangement uses TRBV15 and TRBJ2-5; TRBD1 might be the D (5 bases). The tail of the sequence fits TRBJ2-7 better, so the J call may be wrong. Germline loops: CDR1 LNHNV, CDR2 YYDKDF (reference sequence). There are 14 residues in the CDR3. The CDR3, as DNA: TGTGCCACCAGCGACCCAGGGATCCCCTACGAGCAGTACTTC. This gives the protein CATSDPGIPYEQYF.

This sequence joins TRBV7-8 and TRBJ2-7; D not certain. The length of the CDR3 is 13 residues. Looked up from germline, CDR1 is SGHVS and CDR2 is FQNEAQ. Trimming took off 1 base at V and 3 bases at J, with 7 bases between the two ends. The CDR3 loop is CASSLDFYYEQYF. In DNA, the CDR3 is TGTGCCAGCAGCTTAGACTTTTACTACGAGCAGTACTTC.

This clonotype has a handful of counts. The chain recombines TRBV7-2 with TRBJ2-7; D may be TRBD2 (5 bases). This CDR3 is 14 amino acids long. Germline V lookup: CDR1 SGHTA, CDR2 FQGNSA. Trimming took off 0 bases at V and 3 bases at J, with 9 bases between the two ends. Written as DNA, the CDR3 is TGTGCCAGCAGCTTAGCGCGGGCAGTCTACGAGCAGTACTTC. As protein: CASSLARAVYEQYF. Variable domain in full (rest from reference TRBV7-2 and TRBJ2-7): GAGVSQSPSNKVTEKGKDVELRCDPISGHTALYWYRQSLGQGLEFLIYFQGNSAPDKSGLPSDRFSAERTGGSVSTLTIQRTQQEDSAVYLCASSLARAVYEQYFGPGTRLTVT.

The chain employs TRBV7-4 and TRBJ2-5; D call uncertain. This CDR3 has 15 amino acids. From germline, CDR1 is SGHVT and CDR2 SQSDAQ. The germline V and J ends were trimmed by 4 bases and 8 bases, with 20 bases remaining between them. CDR3 loop: CASSYRYNHEDTQYF. CDR3 coding DNA: TGTGCCAGCAGCTACCGCTACAACCACGAGGACACCCAGTACTTC.

The sample holds a few counts of this clonotype. A read error may explain this, as a much larger clone is one base away. V is TRBV13 and J is TRBJ2-3, with TRBD1 matching over 12 bases. The junction had 8 bases not matched to a gene; V was cut back by 5 bases and J by 5 bases. The germline CDR1 and CDR2 sequences are PRHDT and FYEKMQ (reference sequence). The CDR3 spans 16 residues. Here the CDR3 DNA reads TGTGCCAGCAGCCCCCCGGGACAGGGGGCAGTAGATACGCAGTATTTT. Its protein product is CASSPPGQGAVDTQYF.

This clonotype was recorded a few times. The gene calls are TRBV7-2 and TRBJ2-7; D is unclear. The CDR3 runs 16 residues. V was pared by 5 bases and J by 2 bases, with 19 bases between. CDR1 and CDR2 (germline): SGHTA, FQGNSA. CDR3 sequence: CASSGVVARHPYEQYF. The CDR3 DNA follows: TGTGCCAGCAGCGGGGTTGTGGCGAGACACCCCTACGAGCAGTACTTC.

This clonotype has ten or more counts. The V call is TRBV29-1, the J call TRBJ1-1; no definite D call. Germline CDR1 is SQVTM and CDR2 is ANQGSEA. The CDR3 has 11 amino acids. Deletions cut 4 bases from V and 1 base from J, with 4 bases between. The CDR3 DNA is TGCAGCGTTGTAGAGAACACTGAAGCTTTCTTT. Protein product: CSVVENTEAFF.